This TCR beta chain was recorded in a study of T cell repertoires in cytomegalovirus infection. Findings and limits, study-wide: Carriage of CMV together with the relevant HLA was identifiable through cumulative public TCR beta family frequency. Dominant in the ex vivo response were TCR beta clonotypes restricted by HLA-C and specific for CMV.

About this clonotype: What it binds is unknown.

In TCRdb, the reads were re-called with MiXCR into one record per CDR3 protein. This table has around 430,000 distinct CDR3 sequences, 40% to 50% appearing once. CDR1 and CDR2 from the germline V gene are DFQATT and SNEGSKA (reference sequence). The CDR3 totals 13 residues. Specimen: cultured PBMCs, collected from culture after CMV antigen stimulation. This receptor was obtained from a human donor in good health (CMV status not recorded). Some clones in this sample may be carry-over from other donors' samples. The chain combines TRBV20-1 with TRBJ1-1, with D unclear. CDR3 loop: CRVPGRADTEAFF. CDR3 in DNA: TGCAGGGTCCCGGGTAGGGCTGACACTGAAGCTTTCTTT.